This is a list of T cell receptor beta chains from one sample in a study of blood T cell repertoires in COVID-19. This table comes from immunoSEQ multiplex PCR, and its TCRdb copy is limited to in-frame clones, with some not included. Among approximately 200,000 clones listed, roughly 81% were seen once. The sample consisted of peripheral blood. These receptors were taken from a man aged 50 to 59 who had recovered from COVID-19. The CDR3 runs from the conserved cysteine through the conserved F or W. Each record gives: J gene, V gene, clone size, D gene, CDR3 DNA, CDR3 protein. A D gene is named only where the DNA matches it firmly. Clone size is not always given. Where it is, it says once, few, many or a class for expanded clones.

j_call: TRBJ2-1; v_call: TRBV7-2; clone_size: .; d_call: .; cdr3_nt: TGTGCCAGCAGCTTAACCCCGGGGGCCTACAATGAGCAGTTCTTC; cdr3_aa: CASSLTPGAYNEQFF
j_call: TRBJ2-1; v_call: TRBV10-2; clone_size: .; d_call: TRBD2; cdr3_nt: TGCGCCAGCAGCCCCCGTACCCTTGTGTTAGCGGGAAGTTACAATGAGCAGTTCTTC; cdr3_aa: CASSPRTLVLAGSYNEQFF
j_call: TRBJ2-1; v_call: TRBV5-4; clone_size: .; d_call: TRBD2; cdr3_nt: TGTGCCAGCAAGACAAGCGGGAGTTCCTACAATGAGCAGTTCTTC; cdr3_aa: CASKTSGSSYNEQFF
j_call: TRBJ2-1; v_call: TRBV27; clone_size: .; d_call: TRBD1; cdr3_nt: TGTGCCAGCAGTTTAAGGACAGGGGTAGGAAATGAGCAGTTCTTC; cdr3_aa: CASSLRTGVGNEQFF
j_call: TRBJ1-4; v_call: TRBV6-5; clone_size: .; d_call: .; cdr3_nt: TGTGCCAGCAGTTACTCTCGGAACAGGAATGAAAAACTGTTTTTT; cdr3_aa: CASSYSRNRNEKLFF
j_call: TRBJ1-1; v_call: TRBV24-1; clone_size: once; d_call: TRBD1; cdr3_nt: TGTGCCACCAGTGGACAGGGGGGACTGAACACTGAAGCTTTCTTT; cdr3_aa: CATSGQGGLNTEAFF
j_call: TRBJ1-1; v_call: TRBV25-1; clone_size: .; d_call: .; cdr3_nt: TGTGCCAGCAGTGAATACGGCGGGGCTCGGGAAGCTTTCTTT; cdr3_aa: CASSEYGGAREAFF
j_call: TRBJ2-2; v_call: TRBV10-2; clone_size: .; d_call: .; cdr3_nt: TGCGCCAGCAGTGAAGATTCAGGGCTCCCCACCGGGGAGCTGTTTTTT; cdr3_aa: CASSEDSGLPTGELFF
j_call: TRBJ2-1; v_call: TRBV30; clone_size: .; d_call: TRBD2; cdr3_nt: TGTGCCCTGGTCCGGGACTACCACAATGAGCAGTTCTTC; cdr3_aa: CALVRDYHNEQFF
j_call: TRBJ2-4; v_call: TRBV30; clone_size: .; d_call: TRBD1; cdr3_nt: TGTGCCTGGAGTCTACAGGGGCTGGTGGTCAAAAACATTCAGTACTTC; cdr3_aa: CAWSLQGLVVKNIQYF
j_call: TRBJ2-7; v_call: TRBV7-9; clone_size: .; d_call: TRBD2; cdr3_nt: TGTGCCAGCAGCTTAAAGGCTAGCGGAGACTACGAGCAGTACTTC; cdr3_aa: CASSLKASGDYEQYF
j_call: TRBJ1-1; v_call: TRBV27; clone_size: few; d_call: .; cdr3_nt: TGTGCCAGCAGTCCAATCGACCGAGACTACCTTGAGGCTTTCTTT; cdr3_aa: CASSPIDRDYLEAFF
j_call: TRBJ2-3; v_call: TRBV24-1; clone_size: .; d_call: .; cdr3_nt: TGTGCCACCAGTGACGTCAGGGTCCGCACAGATACGCAGTATTTT; cdr3_aa: CATSDVRVRTDTQYF